The 19 T cell receptor beta chains below all came from one sample that was sequenced in a study of blood T cell repertoires in COVID-19. The data were produced by immunoSEQ multiplex PCR, yet TCRdb's version contains in-frame clones alone and is incomplete. The profile covers more than 55,000 clones, with roughly 70% appearing a single time and approximately 14% taken by the ten largest. The material sequenced was peripheral blood. Every receptor here comes from a woman in her 70s with acute or convalescent COVID-19.

The chain combines TRBV3-1 (or the pseudogene TRBV3-2) with TRBJ2-7; 11 nucleotides agree with TRBD1. The CDR3 contains 14 residues. Looked up from germline, CDR1 is LGHDT and CDR2 is YNNKEL (reference sequence). V shed 4 bases, J shed 7 bases, and the junction held 6 bases outside the gene matches. In DNA form, the CDR3 reads TGTGCCAGCAGCCCCGGGACAGGGGGGTGGGAGCAGTACTTC. Residues: CASSPGTGGWEQYF.

This clone was seen a few times. J is TRBJ1-4 and V is TRBV7-9; D might be TRBD1 (5 bases). V was pared by 5 bases and J by 11 bases, with 15 bases between. This CDR3 spans 13 amino acids. Germline V gene lookup returns CDR1 SEHNR and CDR2 FQNEAQ (reference sequence). CDR3: CASSQENRSKLFF. CDR3 sequence (DNA): TGTGCCAGCAGCCAGGAGAACAGGTCCAAACTGTTTTTT.

The V and J genes are TRBV29-1 and TRBJ2-7; no reliable D call. CDR1 and CDR2 from the germline V gene are SQVTM and ANQGSEA. V shed 4 bases and J shed 2 bases, with 9 bases lying between them. CDR3 length: 12 residues. In DNA, the CDR3 is TGCAGCGTTGCTAGTAACACCTACGAGCAGTACTTC. It is translated as CSVASNTYEQYF.

This sequence joins TRBV27 and TRBJ2-7, with 11 bases aligning to TRBD2. Germline V gene sequence: CDR1 MNHEY, CDR2 SMNVEV (reference sequence). With V trimmed by 6 bases and J by 3 bases, 7 bases remained unmatched. The CDR3 has 15 amino acids. The CDR3 region is CASSTRTSGFYEQYF. The CDR3 DNA follows: TGTGCCAGCAGCACTCGGACTAGCGGGTTCTACGAGCAGTACTTC.

The CDR3 is CASSQIVTGPNTEAFF. CDR3 coding DNA: TGTGCCAGCAGCCAAATTGTGACAGGGCCGAACACTGAAGCTTTCTTT. The rearrangement joins TRBV5-6 to TRBJ1-1; 7 bases match TRBD1. Germline V CDR1 and CDR2: SGHDT, YYEEEE. The CDR3 sequence is 16 residues long. V dropped 4 bases and J dropped 1; count of bases not matched to a gene: 10.

CDR3 nucleotide sequence: TGTGCCAGCAGTGGGGACAGGAAAAACACTGAAGCTTTCTTT. Residues: CASSGDRKNTEAFF. The J gene is TRBJ1-1, the V gene TRBV27, with 8 bases identical to TRBD1. Germline trimming cut 5 bases from V and 2 bases from J; bases unmatched to any gene: 4. Germline V CDR1 and CDR2: MNHEY, SMNVEV (reference sequence). The CDR3 has 14 amino acids.

In this sample, this clone turned up many times. The chain employs TRBV6-2 or TRBV6-3 and TRBJ1-2; possibly TRBD1 for D (6 bases). The CDR3 runs 12 residues. Germline V CDR1 and CDR2: MNHEY, SVGEGT. Trimming took 5 bases from V and 13 from J, leaving 17 bases between them. The CDR3 loop is CASSPPFQGSTF. The CDR3 bases are TGTGCCAGCAGTCCCCCTTTTCAGGGGAGCACCTTC.

V usage is TRBV6-5 and J usage is TRBJ1-4, with D hard to call. With 5 bases removed from V and 0 bases from J, the gap between germline ends came to 7 bases. This CDR3 comprises 14 residues. Germline CDR1 and CDR2: MNHEY and SVGAGI. CDR3 nucleotides: TGTGCCAGCAGTCCAACTGCAACTAATGAAAAACTGTTTTTT. Translated, it gives CASSPTATNEKLFF.

The J gene is TRBJ2-3, the V gene TRBV29-1; 8 bases are shared with TRBD2. The ends lost 1 base at V and 4 bases at J; junction bases unmatched: 7. The germline CDR1 and CDR2 sequences are SQVTM and ANQGSEA. The CDR3 has 15 residues. For the CDR3, the DNA is TGCAGCGTTGAAGTACGAGCGGGGGTGTCAGATACGCAGTATTTT. Amino acids: CSVEVRAGVSDTQYF.

The genes are TRBV12-5 and TRBJ1-1; 10 bases line up with TRBD1. The J segment lost 5 bases and the V segment lost 4 bases, leaving 13 bases of the junction unmatched. Germline loops: CDR1 LGHNT, CDR2 FRNRAP. The CDR3 is 17 amino acids. This CDR3 reads CASGSGLGTGVWTEAFF. The DNA for the CDR3 is TGTGCTAGTGGTTCTGGCTTAGGGACAGGGGTATGGACTGAAGCTTTCTTT.

The chain combines TRBV5-1 with TRBJ2-5; tentatively, D is TRBD2 (5 bases). The CDR3 consists of 13 residues. CDR1 is SGHRS, CDR2 YFSETQ, per germline. V lost 3 bases and J lost 1, with 7 bases in between. CDR3 in DNA: TGCGCCAGCAGCTACGGGGTCCAAGAGACCCAGTACTTC. It is translated as CASSYGVQETQYF.

The V and J genes are TRBV6-5 and TRBJ1-2; no firm D call. Germline V CDR1 and CDR2: MNHEY, SVGAGI. The CDR3 is 15 amino acids. V shed 2 bases and J shed 2 bases, with 12 bases lying between them. CDR3 bases: TGTGCCAGCAGTTACGGGTTCAGCGGGAACTATGGCTACACCTTC. It encodes CASSYGFSGNYGYTF.

CDR3 nucleotide sequence: TGTGCCATCAGTGGTCCAGGGGGCTCTGGAAACACCATATATTTT. This translates into CAISGPGGSGNTIYF. The chain recombines TRBV10-3 with TRBJ1-3; 7 nucleotides match TRBD1. V shed 4 bases and J 0 bases; nucleotides not matched to a gene: 3. This CDR3 contains 15 residues. The germline V gene encodes CDR1 ENHRY and CDR2 SYGVKD.

The chain joins TRBV5-1 to TRBJ2-1; D might be TRBD1 (6 bases). The germline V and J ends were trimmed by 8 bases and 4 bases, with 13 bases remaining between them. The CDR3 is 13 amino acids. In germline, CDR1 is SGHRS, CDR2 YFSETQ. The CDR3 protein is CASTGTLYNEQFF. The CDR3 DNA reads TGCGCCAGTACCGGGACACTTTACAATGAGCAGTTCTTC. The full variable domain, in which reference TRBV5-1 and TRBJ2-1 provide the parts outside the CDR3, is KAGVTQTPRYLIKTRGQQVTLSCSPISGHRSVSWYQQTPGQGLQFLFEYFSETQRNKGNFPGRFSGRQFSNSRSEMNVSTLELGDSALYLCASTGTLYNEQFFGPGTRLTVL.

The chain couples TRBV11-3 to TRBJ2-1; TRBD2 agrees at 13 bases. The germline V gene encodes CDR1 SGHNT and CDR2 YENEEA. The CDR3 totals 17 residues. J gave up 5 bases and V 1 base, and 5 bases lay outside the gene matches. The CDR3 DNA is TGTGCCAGCAGCTTAGCCGGGACTAGCGGGGTGCACAATGAGCAGTTCTTC. It is translated as CASSLAGTSGVHNEQFF.

This clone was seen only a few times. This sequence joins TRBV19 and TRBJ1-6; a possible D gene is TRBD1 (6 bases). The V end lost 7 bases, the J end lost 10 bases, and 23 bases lay between the germline ends. There are 16 residues in the CDR3. Germline values: CDR1 LNHDA, CDR2 SQIVND (reference sequence). The CDR3 sequence is CASTPNSGPTGSPLHF. CDR3 nucleotides: TGTGCCAGTACTCCAAACTCGGGACCGACAGGATCACCCCTCCACTTT.

J is TRBJ1-2 and V is TRBV4-1; no definite D call. The ends were cut back, 1 base at V and 4 bases at J, with 16 bases in the middle. The CDR3 consists of 16 residues. Germline V gene lookup returns CDR1 MGHRA and CDR2 YSYEKL. The CDR3 sequence: CASSQAASPVLYGYTF. CDR3 coding DNA: TGCGCCAGCAGCCAAGCAGCGTCCCCCGTTCTCTATGGCTACACCTTC.

The DNA of the CDR3 is TGTGCCACCAGCGCCCGACAGGGCCCGAACACTGAAGCTTTCTTT. Its translation is CATSARQGPNTEAFF. The genes are TRBV15 and TRBJ1-1; 7 nucleotides line up with TRBD1. In germline, CDR1 is LNHNV, CDR2 YYDKDF (reference sequence). The V gene end was trimmed by 5 bases and the J gene end by 1 base; junction bases not matched to a gene: 7. This CDR3 has 15 residues.

J is TRBJ2-1 and V is TRBV5-1; D remains unclear. The CDR3 length is 12 residues. Germline loops: CDR1 SGHRS, CDR2 YFSETQ. The ends were cut back, 1 base at V and 6 bases at J, with 5 bases in the middle. The CDR3 sequence: CASSLTGNEQFF. CDR3 coding DNA: TGCGCCAGCAGCTTGACTGGCAATGAGCAGTTCTTC.